This T cell receptor (beta chain) was observed in a study of breast tumors, draining lymph nodes, adjacent tissues. Study-wide points: Findings are consistent with lymph node origin and intratumoral expansion of most tumor T cells. Tumors had less TCR diversity than lymph nodes, more than nontumor tissue. Data only fit, rather than demonstrated, lymph node origin of most tumor T cells.

With 2 bases removed from V and 4 bases from J, the gap between germline ends came to 8 bases. Germline V gives CDR1 SGHVS, CDR2 FNYEAQ. The CDR3 consists of 13 residues. Axillary draining lymph nodes of breast cancer patients supplied the node samples. This clonotype was recorded at least ten times. What it recognizes is unknown. TCRdb recomputed calls from the multiplex PCR reads with MiXCR, one row per CDR3 protein. This table has some 150,000 distinct CDR3 sequences, about 30% appearing once. This TCR derives from a female donor with breast cancer. Some clones in this sample may be carry-over from other donors' samples. The J gene is TRBJ2-5, the V gene TRBV7-6; the D is unclear. The sample comprised axillary lymph node tissue. CDR3 in amino acids: CASSLIFPETQYF. The CDR3, as DNA: TGTGCCAGCAGCTTAATTTTCCCAGAGACCCAGTACTTC.